This T cell receptor beta chain was identified during a study of blood T cell repertoires in COVID-19. Study-level background: The United States, Italy and Spain provided the acute and convalescent COVID-19 samples. T cells, B-cell-depleted T cells, or PBMCs supplied cDNA or gDNA.

Per the original methods: Reference gene primers were amplified, and this amplification served to estimate nucleated cell counts. This table comes from immunoSEQ multiplex PCR, and its TCRdb copy is limited to in-frame clones, with some not included. V, J and clone size are taken as reported in that table, and D and trimming were inferred from the DNA itself. The sample holds 300,000 or so clones, about 90% seen once. Between the trimmed V and J ends, which lost 2 bases and 1 base, there was a span of 8 bases. The CDR3 extends over 14 amino acids. In germline, CDR1 is MNHEY, CDR2 SVGAGI. The TCR was taken from a woman in her 40s with acute or convalescent COVID-19. This sequence joins TRBV6-5 and TRBJ1-1; maybe TRBD1 (5 bases). The specimen sequenced was peripheral blood. CDR3 DNA: TGTGCCAGCAGTTACGCAGGGCCGAACACTGAAGCTTTCTTT. Translating gives CASSYAGPNTEAFF.